One T cell receptor beta chain is described in this entry. Its antigen is not known. Up to 500,000 reads were sequenced per sample. Sequencing was performed with immunoSEQ multiplex PCR; in TCRdb, only in-frame clones are kept and a portion is missing. In the table there are roughly 70,000 clones, about nine tenths of which are singletons. The sample comes from a study of pediatric ulcerative colitis. V was cut by 2 bases and J by 2 bases, with 4 bases left in between. The CDR3 is 13 amino acids. Germline V gene data show CDR1 as MNHEY and CDR2 as SMNVEV (reference sequence). General study points: In rectum, acute severe colitis had expanded clones and less diversity. Total lymphocyte DNA, not sorted subsets, was the template.

The sample taken for sequencing was blood. This TCR came from a boy between 10 and 17 years old with severe ulcerative colitis. The chain links TRBV27 to TRBJ2-4, with D uncertain. Here the CDR3 DNA reads TGTGCCAGCAGTTTAAGCTCCAAAAACATTCAGTACTTC. This sequence encodes CASSLSSKNIQYF.